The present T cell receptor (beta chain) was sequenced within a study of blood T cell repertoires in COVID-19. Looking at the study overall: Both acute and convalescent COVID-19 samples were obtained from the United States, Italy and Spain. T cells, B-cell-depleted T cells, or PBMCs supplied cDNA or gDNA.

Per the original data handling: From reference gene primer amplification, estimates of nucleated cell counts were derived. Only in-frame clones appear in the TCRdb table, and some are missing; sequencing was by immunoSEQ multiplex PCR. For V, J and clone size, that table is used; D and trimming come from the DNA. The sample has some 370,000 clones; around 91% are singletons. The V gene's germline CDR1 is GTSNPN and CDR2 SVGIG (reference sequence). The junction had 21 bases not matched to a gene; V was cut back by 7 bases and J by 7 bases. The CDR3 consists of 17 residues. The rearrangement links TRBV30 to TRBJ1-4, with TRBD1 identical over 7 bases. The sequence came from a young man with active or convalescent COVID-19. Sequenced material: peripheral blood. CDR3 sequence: CASETRGRGSKTEKLFF. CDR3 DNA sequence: TGTGCCTCCGAAACCAGAGGCAGGGGGAGTAAGACTGAAAAACTGTTTTTT. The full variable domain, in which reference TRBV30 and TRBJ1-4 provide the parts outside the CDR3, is SQTIHQWPATLVQPVGSPLSLECTVEGTSNPNLYWYRQAAGRGLQLLFYSVGIGQISSEVPQNLSASRPQDRQFILSSKKLLLSDSGFYLCASETRGRGSKTEKLFFGSGTQLSVL.